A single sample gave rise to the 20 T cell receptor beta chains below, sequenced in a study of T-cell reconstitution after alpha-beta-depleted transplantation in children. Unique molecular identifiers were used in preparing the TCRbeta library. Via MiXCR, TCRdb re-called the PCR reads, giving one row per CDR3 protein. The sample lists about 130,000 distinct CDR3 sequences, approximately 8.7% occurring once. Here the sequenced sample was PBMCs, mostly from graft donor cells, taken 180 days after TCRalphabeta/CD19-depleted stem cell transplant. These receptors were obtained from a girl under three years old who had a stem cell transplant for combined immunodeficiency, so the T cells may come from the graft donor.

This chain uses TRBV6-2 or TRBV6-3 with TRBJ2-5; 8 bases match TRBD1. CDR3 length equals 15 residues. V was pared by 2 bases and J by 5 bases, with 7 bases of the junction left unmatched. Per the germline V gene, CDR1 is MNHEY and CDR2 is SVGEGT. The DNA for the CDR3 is TGTGCCAGCAGTTACGCCCGGGACAGGACCGAGACCCAGTACTTC. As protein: CASSYARDRTETQYF.

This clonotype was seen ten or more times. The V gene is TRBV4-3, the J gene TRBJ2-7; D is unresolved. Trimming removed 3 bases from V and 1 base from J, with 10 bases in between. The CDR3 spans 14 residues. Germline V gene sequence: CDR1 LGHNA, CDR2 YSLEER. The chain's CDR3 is CASSQVYISYEQYF. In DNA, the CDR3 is TGCGCCAGCAGCCAGGTCTACATTTCCTACGAGCAGTACTTC.

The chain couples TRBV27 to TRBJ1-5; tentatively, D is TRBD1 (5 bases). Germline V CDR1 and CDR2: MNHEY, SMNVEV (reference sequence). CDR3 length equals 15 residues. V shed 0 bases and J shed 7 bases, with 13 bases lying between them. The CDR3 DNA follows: TGTGCCAGCAGTTTATCTCAGGGCTATGGGCAGCCCCAGCATTTT. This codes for CASSLSQGYGQPQHF.

The chain's CDR3 is CSVEDWYSLQTQYF. The CDR3 nucleotides read TGCAGCGTTGAAGATTGGTACAGCCTTCAGACCCAGTACTTC. The rearrangement uses TRBV29-1 and TRBJ2-5; no firm D call. V lost 0 bases to trimming and J lost 6 bases, with 14 bases between them. Germline CDR1 is SQVTM and CDR2 is ANQGSEA. This CDR3 region has 14 residues.

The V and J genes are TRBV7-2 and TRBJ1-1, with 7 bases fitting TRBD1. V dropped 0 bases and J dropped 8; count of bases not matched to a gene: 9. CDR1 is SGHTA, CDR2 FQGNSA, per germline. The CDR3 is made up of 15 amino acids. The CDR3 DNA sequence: TGTGCCAGCAGCTTAGCGCGGGGACAGTGGGAAGAAGCTTTCTTT. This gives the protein CASSLARGQWEEAFF.

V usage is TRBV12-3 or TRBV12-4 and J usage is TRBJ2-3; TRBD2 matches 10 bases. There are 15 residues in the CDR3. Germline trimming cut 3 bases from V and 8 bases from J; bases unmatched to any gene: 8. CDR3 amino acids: CASSFPSGGAGTQYF. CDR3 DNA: TGTGCCAGCAGTTTCCCCAGCGGGGGGGCCGGTACGCAGTATTTT.

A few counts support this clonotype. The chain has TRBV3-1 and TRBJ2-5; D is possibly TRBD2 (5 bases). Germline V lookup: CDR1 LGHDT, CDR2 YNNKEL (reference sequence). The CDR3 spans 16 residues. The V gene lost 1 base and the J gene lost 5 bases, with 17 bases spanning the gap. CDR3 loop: CASSQGRATSWETQYF. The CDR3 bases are TGTGCCAGCAGCCAAGGGCGGGCCACGAGTTGGGAGACCCAGTACTTC.

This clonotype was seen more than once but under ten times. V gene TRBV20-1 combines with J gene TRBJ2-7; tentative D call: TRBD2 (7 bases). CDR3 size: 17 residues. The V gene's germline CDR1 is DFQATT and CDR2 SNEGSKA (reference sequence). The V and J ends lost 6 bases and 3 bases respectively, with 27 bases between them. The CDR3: CSARTQIEGGVYYEQYF. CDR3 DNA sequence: TGCAGTGCCCGGACTCAGATAGAGGGGGGGGTGTACTACGAGCAGTACTTC.

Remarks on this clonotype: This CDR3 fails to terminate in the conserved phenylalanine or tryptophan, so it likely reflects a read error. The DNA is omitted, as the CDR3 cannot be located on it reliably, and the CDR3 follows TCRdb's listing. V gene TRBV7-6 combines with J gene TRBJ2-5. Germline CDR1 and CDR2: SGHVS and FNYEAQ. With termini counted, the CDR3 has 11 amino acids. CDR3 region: CASSSYFLPYL.

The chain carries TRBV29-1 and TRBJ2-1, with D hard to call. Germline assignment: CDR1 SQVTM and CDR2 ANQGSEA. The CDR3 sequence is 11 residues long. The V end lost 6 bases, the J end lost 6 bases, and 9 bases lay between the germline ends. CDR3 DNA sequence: TGCAGCGTGGCCCGTGGCAATGAGCAGTTCTTC. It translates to CSVARGNEQFF.

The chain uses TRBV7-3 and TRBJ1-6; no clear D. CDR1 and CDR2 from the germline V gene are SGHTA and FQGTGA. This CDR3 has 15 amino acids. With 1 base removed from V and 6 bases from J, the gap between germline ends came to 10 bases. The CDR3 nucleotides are TGTGCCAGCAGCTTAATATCGGGAACTAATTCACCCCTCCACTTT. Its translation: CASSLISGTNSPLHF.

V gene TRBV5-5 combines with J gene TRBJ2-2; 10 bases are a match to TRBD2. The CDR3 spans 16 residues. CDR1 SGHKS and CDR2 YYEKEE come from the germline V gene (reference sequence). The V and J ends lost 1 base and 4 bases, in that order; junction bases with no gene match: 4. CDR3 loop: CASSLLAGGGTGELFF. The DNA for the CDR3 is TGTGCCAGCAGCTTGTTAGCGGGGGGTGGCACCGGGGAGCTGTTTTTT.

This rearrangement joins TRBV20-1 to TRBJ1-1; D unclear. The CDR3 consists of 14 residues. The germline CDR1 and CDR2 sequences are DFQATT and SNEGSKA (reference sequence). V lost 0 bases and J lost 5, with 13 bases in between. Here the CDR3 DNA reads TGCAGTGCTAGAGATCTTGGGTGGAGAACTGAAGCTTTCTTT. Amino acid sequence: CSARDLGWRTEAFF.

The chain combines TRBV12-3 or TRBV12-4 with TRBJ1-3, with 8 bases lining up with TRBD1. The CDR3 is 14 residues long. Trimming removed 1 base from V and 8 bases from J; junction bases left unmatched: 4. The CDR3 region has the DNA TGTGCCAGCAGTTTAGGCAGGGGGCGGGACACCATATATTTT. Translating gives CASSLGRGRDTIYF.

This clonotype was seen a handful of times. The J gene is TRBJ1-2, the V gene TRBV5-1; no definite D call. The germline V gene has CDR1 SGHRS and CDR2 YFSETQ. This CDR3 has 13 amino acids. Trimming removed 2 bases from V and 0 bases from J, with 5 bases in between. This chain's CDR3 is CASSFESNYGYTF. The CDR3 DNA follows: TGCGCCAGCAGCTTTGAGTCTAACTATGGCTACACCTTC.

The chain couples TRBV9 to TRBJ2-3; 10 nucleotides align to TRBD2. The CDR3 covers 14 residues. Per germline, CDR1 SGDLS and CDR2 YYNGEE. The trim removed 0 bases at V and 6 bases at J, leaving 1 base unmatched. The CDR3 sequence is CASSVVGLADTQYF. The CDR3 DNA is TGTGCCAGCAGCGTAGTGGGACTAGCGGATACGCAGTATTTT.

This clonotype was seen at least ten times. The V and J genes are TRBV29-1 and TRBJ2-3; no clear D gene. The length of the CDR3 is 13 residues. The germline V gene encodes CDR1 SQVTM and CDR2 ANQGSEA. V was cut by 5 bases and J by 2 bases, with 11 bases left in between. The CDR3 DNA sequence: TGCAGCGTTCTTCGGCCACTCACAGATACGCAGTATTTT. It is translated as CSVLRPLTDTQYF.

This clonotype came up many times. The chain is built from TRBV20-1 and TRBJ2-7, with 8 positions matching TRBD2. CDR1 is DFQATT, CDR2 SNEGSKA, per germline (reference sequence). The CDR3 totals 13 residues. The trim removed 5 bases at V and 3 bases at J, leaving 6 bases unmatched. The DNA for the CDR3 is TGCAGTGCTTTCGGGGGGGCTAGCTACGAGCAGTACTTC. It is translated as CSAFGGASYEQYF.

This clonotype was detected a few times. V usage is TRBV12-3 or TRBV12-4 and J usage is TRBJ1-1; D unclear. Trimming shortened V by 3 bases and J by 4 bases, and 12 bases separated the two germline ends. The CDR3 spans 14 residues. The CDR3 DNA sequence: TGTGCCAGCAGTTTGACTCTCGCCGGCACTGAAGCTTTCTTT. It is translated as CASSLTLAGTEAFF.

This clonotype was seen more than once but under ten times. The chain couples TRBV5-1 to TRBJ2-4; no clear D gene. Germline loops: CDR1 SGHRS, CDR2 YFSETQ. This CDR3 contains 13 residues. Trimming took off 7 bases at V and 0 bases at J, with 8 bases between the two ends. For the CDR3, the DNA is TGCGCCAGCCAGGACCTAGCCAAAAACATTCAGTACTTC. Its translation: CASQDLAKNIQYF.